The 28 T cell receptor beta chains in this list originate from one sample, sequenced in a study. Profiled with immunoSEQ multiplex PCR; TCRdb holds only in-frame clones, not every one. The sample has tens of thousands of clones; around 95% are singletons. What was sequenced was PBMCs. Source of these receptors: a man in his forties or fifties with rheumatoid arthritis.

This clone was counted a single time. The chain couples TRBV28 to TRBJ2-7, with D hard to call. Trimming shortened V by 4 bases and J by 6 bases, and 16 bases separated the two germline ends. Germline V CDR1 and CDR2: MDHEN, SYDVKM. The CDR3 loop spans 14 amino acids. In DNA form, the CDR3 reads TGTGCCAGCAGTTCTACTCGGGCCGCTCTCGAGCAGTACTTC. Translated, it gives CASSSTRAALEQYF.

The chain is built from TRBV7-2 and TRBJ1-3; D not certain. Trimming cost V 4 bases and J 0 bases, with 10 bases left between them. This CDR3 has 15 residues. Germline V lookup: CDR1 SGHTA, CDR2 FQGNSA. In DNA, the CDR3 is TGTGCCAGCAGCTCCAGTTGGCTCTCTGGAAACACCATATATTTT. It yields the protein CASSSSWLSGNTIYF.

This chain connects TRBV4-3 to TRBJ2-3; a weak D match, TRBD1 (7 bases). This CDR3 has 18 residues. Germline CDR1 LGHNA, CDR2 YSLEER. V dropped 0 bases and J dropped 2 bases, with 18 bases sitting between them. In DNA form, the CDR3 reads TGCGCCAGCAGCCAAGATTGGGGGCCAGGGGGGTCCACAGATACGCAGTATTTT. It encodes CASSQDWGPGGSTDTQYF.

This clone was picked up one time. The chain uses TRBV7-2 and TRBJ1-1; 7 positions agree with TRBD1. The CDR3 runs 14 residues. The V and J ends lost 3 bases and 6 bases, in that order; junction bases with no gene match: 7. Germline V gene sequence: CDR1 SGHTA, CDR2 FQGNSA. The CDR3 spells CASSFRQGVPEAFF. The CDR3 DNA reads TGTGCCAGCAGCTTCCGACAGGGAGTCCCTGAAGCTTTCTTT.

The V gene is TRBV5-1, the J gene TRBJ2-7; 9 bases match TRBD1. Germline V lookup: CDR1 SGHRS, CDR2 YFSETQ. After removal of 5 bases from V and 7 bases from J, the junction contained 7 bases not matched to a gene. The CDR3 length is 13 residues. The CDR3 DNA follows: TGCGCCAGCAGTTACAGGGGGCCGGGGGAGCAGTACTTC. Translated: CASSYRGPGEQYF. The variable domain in full, with the rest retrieved from reference TRBV5-1 and TRBJ2-7, is KAGVTQTPRYLIKTRGQQVTLSCSPISGHRSVSWYQQTPGQGLQFLFEYFSETQRNKGNFPGRFSGRQFSNSRSEMNVSTLELGDSALYLCASSYRGPGEQYFGPGTRLTVT.

This clone has only one observation. This chain links TRBV19 with TRBJ2-3; 8 nucleotides match TRBD1. Per the germline V gene, CDR1 is LNHDA and CDR2 is SQIVND (reference sequence). This CDR3 comprises 14 residues. Unmatched junction bases numbered 8, after V lost 8 bases and J lost 4 bases. In DNA form, the CDR3 reads TGTGCCAGTCTGGAGACAGGGGTCGCAGATACGCAGTATTTT. It codes for CASLETGVADTQYF. Together with reference TRBV19 and TRBJ2-3, the CDR3 gives the full variable domain: DGGITQSPKYLFRKEGQNVTLSCEQNLNHDAMYWYRQDPGQGLRLIYYSQIVNDFQKGDIAEGYSVSREKKESFPLTVTSAQKNPTAFYLCASLETGVADTQYFGPGTRLTVL.

The genes are TRBV7-2 and TRBJ2-1; D uncertain. Trimming took 5 bases from V and 0 from J, leaving 11 bases between them. Germline CDR1 and CDR2: SGHTA and FQGNSA. This CDR3 has 15 amino acids. Here the CDR3 reads CASSTTQSSYNEQFF. The DNA for the CDR3 is TGTGCCAGCAGCACCACTCAAAGCTCCTACAATGAGCAGTTCTTC.

V is TRBV2 and J is TRBJ2-7; D is ambiguous. The length of the CDR3 is 14 residues. V was pared by 3 bases and J by 1 base, with 10 bases between. Per the germline V gene, CDR1 is SNHLY and CDR2 is FYNNEI. CDR3 sequence reads: CASSEEGSSYEQYF. CDR3 bases: TGTGCCAGCAGTGAGGAAGGCAGTTCCTACGAGCAGTACTTC.

This clone is a singleton in its sample. The chain links TRBV5-1 to TRBJ2-1; TRBD1 agrees at 8 bases. The germline V gene has CDR1 SGHRS and CDR2 YFSETQ. J gave up 0 bases and V 1 base, and 21 bases lay outside the gene matches. The CDR3 is made up of 22 amino acids. The CDR3 spells CASSLPETGVGASQGSYNEQFF. CDR3 bases: TGCGCCAGCAGCTTGCCGGAGACAGGGGTCGGAGCTTCCCAGGGCTCCTACAATGAGCAGTTCTTC. The full variable domain, completed using reference TRBV5-1 and TRBJ2-1, is KAGVTQTPRYLIKTRGQQVTLSCSPISGHRSVSWYQQTPGQGLQFLFEYFSETQRNKGNFPGRFSGRQFSNSRSEMNVSTLELGDSALYLCASSLPETGVGASQGSYNEQFFGPGTRLTVL.

The rearrangement joins TRBV11-3 to TRBJ2-1, with no clear D. This CDR3 is 13 amino acids long. Germline V gene sequence: CDR1 SGHNT, CDR2 YENEEA. The germline V and J ends were trimmed by 5 bases and 5 bases, with 10 bases remaining between them. Here the CDR3 DNA reads TGTGCCAGCAGCGCGGATCCCAACAATGAGCAGTTCTTC. Its protein is CASSADPNNEQFF.

The V gene is TRBV19, the J gene TRBJ1-3; 7 bases map to TRBD1. There are 18 residues in the CDR3. Germline CDR1 reads LNHDA; CDR2 reads SQIVND (reference sequence). V shed 0 bases and J 3 bases; nucleotides not matched to a gene: 11. The chain's CDR3 is CASSIDYRGSSRGNTIYF. For the CDR3, the DNA is TGTGCCAGTAGTATAGATTACAGGGGCTCATCTCGTGGAAACACCATATATTTT.

The chain joins TRBV5-5 to TRBJ2-5, with TRBD2 as a possible D gene (7 bases). Per germline, CDR1 SGHKS and CDR2 YYEKEE (reference sequence). Trimming pared 0 bases from V and 5 bases from J, leaving 11 bases between. The length of the CDR3 is 14 residues. The chain's CDR3 is CASSLAGGLETQYF. Written as DNA, the CDR3 is TGTGCCAGCAGCTTGGCGGGGGGCCTGGAGACCCAGTACTTC.

The rearrangement uses TRBV28 and TRBJ1-5, with D possibly being TRBD1 (6 bases). This CDR3 spans 13 amino acids. V was cut by 1 base and J by 7 bases, with 8 bases left in between. Germline V CDR1 and CDR2: MDHEN, SYDVKM. The CDR3 sequence is CASSLSRGQPQHF. The CDR3 DNA is TGTGCCAGCAGTTTATCGAGGGGGCAGCCCCAGCATTTT.

The rearrangement uses TRBV30 and TRBJ1-1; D possibly corresponds to TRBD1 (5 bases). The CDR3 has 15 residues. V dropped 2 bases and J dropped 7 bases, with 20 bases sitting between them. Germline CDR1 reads GTSNPN; CDR2 reads SVGIG (reference sequence). The CDR3 protein is CAWSPKRGWVIEAFF. The DNA of the CDR3 is TGTGCCTGGAGTCCAAAACGGGGCTGGGTAATTGAAGCTTTCTTT.

The V and J genes are TRBV12-3 or TRBV12-4 and TRBJ2-1; tentative D call: TRBD2 (6 bases). V was trimmed by 3 bases and J by 6 bases, leaving 9 bases between them. The CDR3 has 13 amino acids. The CDR3 protein is CASSFYGSNEQFF. The CDR3, as DNA: TGTGCCAGCAGTTTTTACGGGAGCAATGAGCAGTTCTTC.

This clone appeared a single time. The chain uses TRBV5-1 and TRBJ1-1; perhaps TRBD1 as D (6 bases). CDR1 and CDR2 (germline): SGHRS, YFSETQ. This CDR3 is built from 17 residues. The V end was cut by 4 bases, the J end by 0 bases, with 19 bases between. DNA for the CDR3: TGCGCCAGCAGCGCGGGCGGACAGCACCCAATGAACACTGAAGCTTTCTTT. This translates into CASSAGGQHPMNTEAFF.

This chain joins TRBV24-1 and TRBJ2-7; possibly TRBD2 for D (7 bases). Germline V gene sequence: CDR1 KGHDR, CDR2 SFDVKD. V shed 4 bases and J shed 6 bases, with 15 bases lying between them. The CDR3 totals 14 residues. The CDR3 is CATSEPGGEGEQYF. The CDR3 region has the DNA TGTGCCACCAGTGAGCCGGGGGGCGAGGGCGAGCAGTACTTC.

V usage is TRBV10-1 and J usage is TRBJ2-3, with D unresolved. The V gene lost 0 bases and the J gene lost 0 bases, with 7 bases spanning the gap. The CDR3 runs 15 residues. In germline, CDR1 is WNHNN, CDR2 SYGVQD (reference sequence). Here the CDR3 reads CASSESPTSTDTQYF. In DNA, the CDR3 is TGCGCCAGCAGTGAGTCGCCAACTAGCACAGATACGCAGTATTTT.

The chain carries TRBV5-4 and TRBJ2-7; TRBD2 agrees at 10 bases. CDR3 size: 15 residues. The germline V gene encodes CDR1 SGHNT and CDR2 YYREEE (reference sequence). The junction had 3 bases not matched to a gene; V was cut back by 0 bases and J by 3 bases. CDR3: CASSLVAGGLYEQYF. The CDR3 region has the DNA TGTGCCAGCAGCTTGGTAGCGGGAGGCCTCTACGAGCAGTACTTC. The whole variable domain, filled in from reference TRBV5-4 and TRBJ2-7, reads ETGVTQSPTHLIKTRGQQVTLRCSSQSGHNTVSWYQQALGQGPQFIFQYYREEENGRGNFPPRFSGLQFPNYSSELNVNALELDDSALYLCASSLVAGGLYEQYFGPGTRLTVT.

This rearrangement joins TRBV6-5 to TRBJ2-1; tentative D call: TRBD2 (5 bases). V was cut by 7 bases and J by 6 bases, with 13 bases left in between. CDR3 size: 13 residues. Germline CDR1 reads MNHEY; CDR2 reads SVGAGI. The CDR3 is CASIPGRGNEQFF. DNA for the CDR3: TGTGCCAGCATACCGGGTCGGGGCAATGAGCAGTTCTTC.

This rearrangement joins TRBV30 to TRBJ1-3; TRBD1 matches 7 bases. V lost 0 bases and J lost 3; bases outside the gene matches: 5. Germline V lookup: CDR1 GTSNPN, CDR2 SVGIG (reference sequence). The CDR3 totals 15 residues. CDR3 amino acids: CAWSVRQGLGNTIYF. CDR3 DNA sequence: TGTGCCTGGAGTGTACGACAGGGCCTTGGAAACACCATATATTTT.

The chain recombines TRBV19 with TRBJ1-5; D ambiguous. Germline-derived CDR1 and CDR2 are LNHDA and SQIVND (reference sequence). The CDR3 is made up of 14 amino acids. Trimming shortened V by 4 bases and J by 7 bases, and 14 bases separated the two germline ends. The CDR3: CASSSQLERQPQHF. In nucleotides, the CDR3 is TGTGCCAGTAGTAGCCAGCTGGAGCGGCAGCCCCAGCATTTT.

The rearrangement joins TRBV11-2 to TRBJ2-5, with 10 bases fitting TRBD1. Per germline, CDR1 SGHAT and CDR2 FQNNGV. The V and J ends lost 6 bases and 5 bases, in that order; junction bases with no gene match: 15. The CDR3 covers 17 residues. The CDR3 DNA follows: TGTGCCAGCAGTCCGGGGGACAGGGGTCTTGGGACGGAGACCCAGTACTTC. Protein sequence: CASSPGDRGLGTETQYF.

The rearrangement joins TRBV11-2 to TRBJ1-2, with D maybe TRBD1 (6 bases). Trimming removed 1 base from V and 7 bases from J, with 13 bases in between. CDR3 length: 14 amino acids. Germline assignment: CDR1 SGHAT and CDR2 FQNNGV. The chain's CDR3 is CASSLAQGGGGYTF. CDR3 sequence (DNA): TGTGCCAGCAGCTTAGCACAGGGAGGGGGTGGCTACACCTTC.

The V and J genes are TRBV5-1 and TRBJ2-7; D gene uncertain. The CDR3 spans 16 residues. The V and J ends lost 3 bases and 0 bases respectively, with 16 bases between them. CDR1 and CDR2 (germline): SGHRS, YFSETQ. The CDR3 sequence: CASSSVAAGPSYEQYF. DNA of the CDR3: TGCGCCAGCAGCTCGGTTGCCGCAGGACCCTCCTACGAGCAGTACTTC.

The chain is built from TRBV29-1 and TRBJ1-2; 11 nucleotides match TRBD1. The CDR3 is 13 amino acids. The V segment lost 8 bases and the J segment 1 base; nucleotides outside the gene matches: 3. Germline V CDR1 and CDR2: SQVTM, ANQGSEA. CDR3 sequence (DNA): TGCAGCACTGGGACAGGGGGTAACTATGGCTACACCTTC. It encodes CSTGTGGNYGYTF.

The CDR3 coding sequence is TGTGCTAGTGGACCCGGGACAGGGGGCATTGGCTACACCTTC. It is translated as CASGPGTGGIGYTF. The chain recombines TRBV12-5 with TRBJ1-2, with TRBD1 identical over 12 bases. Germline V gene sequence: CDR1 LGHNT, CDR2 FRNRAP. This CDR3 is built from 14 residues. J lost 7 bases, V lost 6 bases, and 6 bases had no gene match.

This clone appeared a single time. The V gene is TRBV2, the J gene TRBJ1-2, with 7 bases matching TRBD1. Trimming at V came to 9 bases and at J to 7 bases, leaving 11 bases not matched to a gene. Germline assignment: CDR1 SNHLY and CDR2 FYNNEI. CDR3 size: 13 residues. The CDR3 DNA reads as TGTGCCAGACAGGGGCCAAGTAATGCTGGCTACACCTTC. Its protein product is CARQGPSNAGYTF.